The source of this TCR beta chain is a study of blood T cell repertoires in COVID-19. Study details: Nucleic acid was either cDNA or gDNA, and it came from T cells, B-cell-depleted T cells, or PBMCs.

Only in-frame clones appear in the TCRdb table, and some are missing; sequencing was by immunoSEQ multiplex PCR. The sample contains under 300,000 clones, approximately 85% of which appear only once. In germline, CDR1 is SGHNT, CDR2 YENEEA. The CDR3 loop spans 15 amino acids. Trimming pared 3 bases from V and 6 bases from J, leaving 14 bases between. The chain recombines TRBV11-3 with TRBJ2-2, with D possibly being TRBD1 (5 bases). The sequenced sample consisted of peripheral blood. The TCR originated in a man over 45 with acute or convalescent COVID-19. The CDR3 sequence: CASSLGSGKSGELFF. CDR3 nucleotides: TGTGCCAGCAGCTTGGGGTCAGGGAAATCCGGGGAGCTGTTTTTT.